This TCR beta chain was documented in a study of response to subunit inactivated influenza vaccine. Of note for this clonotype: Its antigen is still unknown.

CDR3 length equals 17 residues. Trimming removed 5 bases from V and 0 bases from J, with 17 bases in between. Germline loops: CDR1 SGHAT, CDR2 FQNNGV. Study-level findings and limits: The authors put forward the suggestion that each seasonal influenza vaccination may bring in only a limited number of new T cells.

Via MiXCR, TCRdb re-called the RT-PCR reads, giving one row per CDR3 protein. The repertoire holds around 600,000 distinct CDR3 sequences, with 11% as singletons. A further study also used this sample, focusing on T cells expressing NK-cell markers. That work contributes: Generation of TCR beta cDNA was performed by 5'RACE template switching incorporating UMIs. In several donors, dominant clonotypes made up roughly 25-60.1% of CD3+CD56-NKG2C+ cells.

The chain couples TRBV11-2 to TRBJ1-3; no reliable D call. The TCR originated in a man between 50 and 59 years old who received an inactivated influenza vaccine. The starting material was PBMCs from blood, obtained on the day of vaccination. CDR3 DNA: TGTGCCAGCAGCGACTCAGCACAGCTTATCTCTGGAAACACCATATATTTT. Translating gives CASSDSAQLISGNTIYF.